This T cell receptor beta chain was documented in a study of T cell responses to AZD1222 COVID-19 vaccine. Study-wide points: Donors, mostly white British, included more females; clonal diversity was possibly underestimated. Dominant CD4 TCR responses targeted spike regions 160-218 and 743-854. Sampling captured repertoires only after the peak T cell response. Epitopes outside B.1.351 and B.1.1.7 mutated regions reportedly drew nearly half of spike TCRs.

About this clone itself: Its target is unknown.

The repertoire was sequenced with immunoSEQ multiplex PCR; TCRdb's copy has only in-frame clones and lacks some. The sample lists 50,000 to 65,000 clones, 75% to 90% seen once, with less than 8.5% in the top ten. The length of the CDR3 is 13 residues. Trimming took off 5 bases at V and 4 bases at J, with 9 bases between the two ends. This chain uses TRBV12-3 or TRBV12-4 with TRBJ2-1, with D hard to call. This sample comprised peripheral blood, obtained 28 days after the second AZD1222 dose. The clonotype comes from an adult who received the AZD1222 COVID-19 vaccine. The CDR3 is CASSPRPYNEQFF. CDR3 bases: TGTGCCAGCAGTCCACGTCCTTACAATGAGCAGTTCTTC.